A selection of T cell receptor beta chains follows, all from one sample in a study of T cells after posttransplantation cyclophosphamide. Profiling relied on immunoSEQ multiplex PCR, and the TCRdb table lists in-frame clones only, not all of them. The data list roughly 14,000 clones, none observed once; 20% to 25% falls to the top ten. The material was PBMCs, obtained 1162 days after allogeneic stem cell transplant with posttransplant cyclophosphamide. These receptors were collected from a female patient aged 40 to 55 who received an allogeneic stem cell transplant from a related donor, was CMV-positive, and had no GVHD. Some T cells could come from the graft donor. The CDR3 runs from the conserved cysteine through the conserved F or W. Fields, in order: V gene, CDR3 protein.

TRBV5-5 CASSFTGSNQPQHF
TRBV6-5 CASSYPTRGGTGELFF
TRBV7-3 CASSPSRVTAYNEQFF
TRBV9 CASFFKQGTAYEQYF
TRBV9 CASSVGGVAYEQYF
TRBV27 CASSPGTSNTGELFF
TRBV15 CATSWTGGADTQYF
TRBV18 CASSSTVMNTEAFF
TRBV18 CASSPVAGGGLVYQETQYF
TRBV18 CASSLRDYSSYNEQFF
TRBV6-6 CASRRGRDTEAFF
TRBV5-5 CASSLAAGLLDEKLFF
TRBV9 CASSIKQETAYEQYF
TRBV10-3 CAISGGASGFTDTQYF
TRBV19 CASSTTGTGANVLTF
TRBV4-1 CASSQDQYNEQFF
TRBV6-1 CASSLGTGGHQPQHF
TRBV5-4 CASSAGQQKNTEAFF
TRBV18 CASSPPSGQANTGELFF
TRBV10-3 CAVDRDHEQFF
TRBV7-9 CASSLGSSYNSPLHF
TRBV18 CASSLRQGEVGDEQYF
TRBV7-9 CASTIDSYGYTF
TRBV19 CASSMGESGKYVFTEAFF
TRBV7-3 CASSLSSRSGELFF
TRBV2 CAESSGVNTEAFF
TRBV7-8 CASSFRPGTGETSYNSPLHF
TRBV5-1 CASSLGGSGSYEQYF
TRBV2 CASSETTDYGYTF
TRBV27 CASSPRERSHGDTQYF
TRBV4-1 CASSQVSDSNHQPQHF
TRBV5-6 CASSFGHDRETEAFF
TRBV6-1 CASSKGGGSGANVLTF
TRBV4-2 CASSQDRLAGSKDTQYF
TRBV5-4 CASSFEEGKLAGEETQYF
TRBV5-8 CASSFGGKETQYF
TRBV9 CASSGTGQPNEKLFF
TRBV7-6 CASSLTGAQETQYF
TRBV19 CASKTRTGQAFF
TRBV29-1 CSGTTSGGVGEQFF
TRBV5-1 CASSLGQGLYEQYF
TRBV4-1 CASSQDSDRGQNEKLFF